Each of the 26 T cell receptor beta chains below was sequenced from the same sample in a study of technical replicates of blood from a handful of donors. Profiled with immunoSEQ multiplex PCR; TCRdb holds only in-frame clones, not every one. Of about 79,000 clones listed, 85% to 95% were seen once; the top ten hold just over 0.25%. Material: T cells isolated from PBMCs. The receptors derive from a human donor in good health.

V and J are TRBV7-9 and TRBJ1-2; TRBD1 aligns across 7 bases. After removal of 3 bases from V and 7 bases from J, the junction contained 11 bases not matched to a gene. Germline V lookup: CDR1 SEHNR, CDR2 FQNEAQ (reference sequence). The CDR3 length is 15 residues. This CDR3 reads CASSFPTKDRSGYTF. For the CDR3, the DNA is TGTGCCAGCAGCTTCCCCACGAAGGACAGGAGTGGCTACACCTTC.

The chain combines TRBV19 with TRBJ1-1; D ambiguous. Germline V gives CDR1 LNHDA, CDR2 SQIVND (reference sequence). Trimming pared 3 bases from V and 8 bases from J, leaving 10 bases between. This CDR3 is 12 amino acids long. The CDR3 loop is CASSMEREEAFF. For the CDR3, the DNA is TGTGCCAGTAGTATGGAAAGGGAGGAAGCTTTCTTT.

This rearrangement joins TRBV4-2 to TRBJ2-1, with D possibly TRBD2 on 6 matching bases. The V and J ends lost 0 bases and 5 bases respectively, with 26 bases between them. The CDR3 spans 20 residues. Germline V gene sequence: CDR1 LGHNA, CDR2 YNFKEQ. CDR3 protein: CASSQENFGLTRGTNNEQFF. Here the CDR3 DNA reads TGTGCCAGCAGCCAAGAAAACTTCGGTTTAACTCGCGGGACCAACAATGAGCAGTTCTTC.

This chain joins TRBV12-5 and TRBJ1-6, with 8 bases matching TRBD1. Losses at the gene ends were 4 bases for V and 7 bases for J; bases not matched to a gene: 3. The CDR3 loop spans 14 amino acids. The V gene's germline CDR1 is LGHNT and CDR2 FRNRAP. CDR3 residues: CASGSDRVNSPLHF. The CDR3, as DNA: TGTGCTAGTGGTTCGGACAGGGTCAATTCACCCCTCCACTTT. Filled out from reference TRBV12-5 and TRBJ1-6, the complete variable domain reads DARVTQTPRHKVTEMGQEVTMRCQPILGHNTVFWYRQTMMQGLELLAYFRNRAPLDDSGMPKDRFSAEMPDATLATLKIQPSEPRDSAVYFCASGSDRVNSPLHFGNGTRLTVT.

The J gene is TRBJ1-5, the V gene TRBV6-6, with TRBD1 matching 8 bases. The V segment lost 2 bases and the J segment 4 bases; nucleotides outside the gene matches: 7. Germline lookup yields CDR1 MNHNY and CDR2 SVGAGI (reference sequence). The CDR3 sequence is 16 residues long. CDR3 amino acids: CASSYGAGQGNQPQHF. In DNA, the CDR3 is TGTGCCAGCAGTTACGGGGCAGGACAGGGTAATCAGCCCCAGCATTTT.

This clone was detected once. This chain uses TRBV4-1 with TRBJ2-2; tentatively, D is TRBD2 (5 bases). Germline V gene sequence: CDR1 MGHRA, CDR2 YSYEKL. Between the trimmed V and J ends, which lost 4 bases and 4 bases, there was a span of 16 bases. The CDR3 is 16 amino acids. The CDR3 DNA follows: TGCGCCAGCAGCCCGCCGCGGACTGGAAGCACCGGGGAGCTGTTTTTT. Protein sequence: CASSPPRTGSTGELFF.

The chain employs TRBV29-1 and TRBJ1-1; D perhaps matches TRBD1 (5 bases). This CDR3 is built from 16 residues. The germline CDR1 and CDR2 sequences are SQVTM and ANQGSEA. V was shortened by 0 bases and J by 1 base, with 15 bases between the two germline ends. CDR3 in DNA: TGCAGCGTTGAAGATCCAGGTGGGCAGGGGAACACTGAAGCTTTCTTT. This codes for CSVEDPGGQGNTEAFF.

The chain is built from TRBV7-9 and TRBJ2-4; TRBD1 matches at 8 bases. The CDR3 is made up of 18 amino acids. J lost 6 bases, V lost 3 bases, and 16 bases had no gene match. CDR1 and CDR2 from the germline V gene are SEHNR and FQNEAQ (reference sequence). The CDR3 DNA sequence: TGTGCCAGCAGCTTGGGCATTAACAGGGGGAACCAGGCAAACATTCAGTACTTC. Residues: CASSLGINRGNQANIQYF.

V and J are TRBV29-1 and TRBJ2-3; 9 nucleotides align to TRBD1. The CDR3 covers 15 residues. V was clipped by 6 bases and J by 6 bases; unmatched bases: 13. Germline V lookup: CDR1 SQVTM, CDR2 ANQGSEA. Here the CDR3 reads CSVGRQGGPADTQYF. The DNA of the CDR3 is TGCAGCGTCGGCAGACAGGGGGGGCCTGCGGATACGCAGTATTTT.

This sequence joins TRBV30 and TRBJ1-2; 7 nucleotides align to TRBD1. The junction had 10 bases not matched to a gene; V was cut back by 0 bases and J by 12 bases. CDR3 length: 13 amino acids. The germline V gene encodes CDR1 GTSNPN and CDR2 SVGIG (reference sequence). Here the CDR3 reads CAWSVPGQGDHTF. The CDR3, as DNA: TGTGCCTGGAGTGTACCAGGGCAGGGGGACCACACCTTC.

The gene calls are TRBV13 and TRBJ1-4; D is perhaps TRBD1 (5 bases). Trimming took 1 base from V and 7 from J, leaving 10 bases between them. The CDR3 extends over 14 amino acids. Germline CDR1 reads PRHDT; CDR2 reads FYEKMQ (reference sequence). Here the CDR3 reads CASSLEFQGEKLFF. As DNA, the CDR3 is TGTGCCAGCAGCTTAGAGTTTCAGGGTGAAAAACTGTTTTTT.

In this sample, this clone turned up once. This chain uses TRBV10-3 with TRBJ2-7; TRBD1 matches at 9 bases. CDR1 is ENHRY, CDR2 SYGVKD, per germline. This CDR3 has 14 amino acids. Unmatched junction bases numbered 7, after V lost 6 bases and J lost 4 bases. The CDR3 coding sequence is TGTGCCATCAGCTCCGGGACAGGGAATTACGAGCAGTACTTC. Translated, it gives CAISSGTGNYEQYF.

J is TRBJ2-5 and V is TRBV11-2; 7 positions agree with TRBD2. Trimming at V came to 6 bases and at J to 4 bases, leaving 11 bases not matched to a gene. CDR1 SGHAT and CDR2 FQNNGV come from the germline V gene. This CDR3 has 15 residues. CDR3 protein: CASRSPLGGLETQYF. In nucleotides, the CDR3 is TGTGCCAGCAGAAGCCCTTTGGGAGGGTTAGAGACCCAGTACTTC.

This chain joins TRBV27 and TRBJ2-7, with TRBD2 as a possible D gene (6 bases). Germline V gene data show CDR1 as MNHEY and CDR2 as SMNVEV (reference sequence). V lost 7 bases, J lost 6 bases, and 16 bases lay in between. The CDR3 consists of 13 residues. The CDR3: CASTPSEIGEQYF. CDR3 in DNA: TGTGCCAGCACCCCTAGCGAGATCGGCGAGCAGTACTTC.

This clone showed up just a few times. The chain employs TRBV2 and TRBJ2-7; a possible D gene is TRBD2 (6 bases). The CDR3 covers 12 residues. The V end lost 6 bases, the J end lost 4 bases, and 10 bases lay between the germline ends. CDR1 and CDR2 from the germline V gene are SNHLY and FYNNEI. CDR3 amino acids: CASSRERYEQYF. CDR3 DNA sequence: TGTGCCAGCAGCCGGGAGCGGTACGAGCAGTACTTC.

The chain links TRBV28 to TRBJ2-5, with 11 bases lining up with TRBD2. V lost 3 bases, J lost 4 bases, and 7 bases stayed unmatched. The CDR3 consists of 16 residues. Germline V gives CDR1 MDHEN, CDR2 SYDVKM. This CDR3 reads CASSLGTSGSRETQYF. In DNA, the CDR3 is TGTGCCAGCAGTTTGGGAACTAGCGGGAGCCGAGAGACCCAGTACTTC. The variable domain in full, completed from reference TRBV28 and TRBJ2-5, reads DVKVTQSSRYLVKRTGEKVFLECVQDMDHENMFWYRQDPGLGLRLIYFSYDVKMKEKGDIPEGYSVSREKKERFSLILESASTNQTSMYLCASSLGTSGSRETQYFGPGTRLLVL.

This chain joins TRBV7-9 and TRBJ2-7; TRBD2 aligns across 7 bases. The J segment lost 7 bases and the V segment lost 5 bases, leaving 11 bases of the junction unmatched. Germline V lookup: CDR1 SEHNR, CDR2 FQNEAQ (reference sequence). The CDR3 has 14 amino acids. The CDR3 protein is CASSPGEGRREQYF. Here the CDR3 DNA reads TGTGCCAGCAGCCCCGGGGAGGGGCGGCGGGAGCAGTACTTC.

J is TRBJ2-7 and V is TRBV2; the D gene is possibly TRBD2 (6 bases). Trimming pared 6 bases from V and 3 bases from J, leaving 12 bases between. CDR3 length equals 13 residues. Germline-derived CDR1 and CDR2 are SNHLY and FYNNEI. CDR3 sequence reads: CASRGGSFYEQYF. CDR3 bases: TGTGCCAGCAGGGGGGGATCTTTCTACGAGCAGTACTTC.

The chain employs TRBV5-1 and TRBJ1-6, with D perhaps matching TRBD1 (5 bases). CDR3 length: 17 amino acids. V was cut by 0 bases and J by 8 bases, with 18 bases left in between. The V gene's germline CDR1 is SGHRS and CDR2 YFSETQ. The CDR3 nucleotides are TGCGCCAGCAGCTTGGAGCCTCCGGGGCGGGGAGATTCACCCCTCCACTTT. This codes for CASSLEPPGRGDSPLHF.

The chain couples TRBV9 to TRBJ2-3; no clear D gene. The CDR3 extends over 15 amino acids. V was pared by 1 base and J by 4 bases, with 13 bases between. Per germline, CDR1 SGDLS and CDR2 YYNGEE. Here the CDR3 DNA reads TGTGCCAGCAGCGTAACCCCACGACAAGCAGATACGCAGTATTTT. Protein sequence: CASSVTPRQADTQYF.

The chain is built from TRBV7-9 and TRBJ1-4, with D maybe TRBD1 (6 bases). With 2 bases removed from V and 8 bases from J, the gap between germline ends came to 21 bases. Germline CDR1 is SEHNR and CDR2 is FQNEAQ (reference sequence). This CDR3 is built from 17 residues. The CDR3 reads CASSLTPQGVVKEKLFF. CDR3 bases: TGTGCCAGCAGCTTAACCCCACAGGGCGTCGTTAAGGAAAAACTGTTTTTT.

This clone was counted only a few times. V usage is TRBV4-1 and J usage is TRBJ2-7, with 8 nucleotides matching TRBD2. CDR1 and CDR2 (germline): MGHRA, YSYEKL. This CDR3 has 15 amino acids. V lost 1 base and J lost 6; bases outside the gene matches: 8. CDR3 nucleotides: TGCGCCAGCAGCCAAGTCGGGACTAGTAAGCGCGAGCAGTACTTC. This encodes CASSQVGTSKREQYF.

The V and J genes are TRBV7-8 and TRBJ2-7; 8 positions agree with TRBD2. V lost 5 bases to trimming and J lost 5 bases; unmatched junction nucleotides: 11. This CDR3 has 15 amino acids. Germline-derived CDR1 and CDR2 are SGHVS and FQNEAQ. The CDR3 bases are TGTGCCAGCAGCCCCCCGGAGGGCGGGGGGAACGAGCAGTACTTC. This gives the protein CASSPPEGGGNEQYF. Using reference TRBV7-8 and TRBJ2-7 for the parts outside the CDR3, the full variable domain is GAGVSQSPRYKVAKRGQDVALRCDPISGHVSLFWYQQALGQGPEFLTYFQNEAQLDKSGLPSDRFFAERPEGSVSTLKIQRTQQEDSAVYLCASSPPEGGGNEQYFGPGTRLTVT.

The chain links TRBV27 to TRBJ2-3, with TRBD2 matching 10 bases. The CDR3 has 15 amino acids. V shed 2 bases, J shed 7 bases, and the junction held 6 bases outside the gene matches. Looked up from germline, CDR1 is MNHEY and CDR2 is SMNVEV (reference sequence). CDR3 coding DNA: TGTGCCAGCAGTTTACTAGCGGGGGACATGAATACGCAGTATTTT. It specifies CASSLLAGDMNTQYF.

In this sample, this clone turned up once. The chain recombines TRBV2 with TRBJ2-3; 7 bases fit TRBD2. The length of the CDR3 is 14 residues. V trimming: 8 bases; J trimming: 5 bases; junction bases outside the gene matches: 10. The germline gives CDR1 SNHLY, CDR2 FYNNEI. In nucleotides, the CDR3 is TGTGCCAGCGCAGTAGCGGGTTTGGGAGATACGCAGTATTTT. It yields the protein CASAVAGLGDTQYF.

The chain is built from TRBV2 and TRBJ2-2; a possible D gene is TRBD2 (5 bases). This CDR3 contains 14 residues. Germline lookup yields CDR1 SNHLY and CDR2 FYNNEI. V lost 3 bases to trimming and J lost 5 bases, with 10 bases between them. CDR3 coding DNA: TGTGCCAGCAGTGATCCGTCGGGGACCGGGGAGCTGTTTTTT. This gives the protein CASSDPSGTGELFF. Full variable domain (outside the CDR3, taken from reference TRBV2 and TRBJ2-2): EPEVTQTPSHQVTQMGQEVILRCVPISNHLYFYWYRQILGQKVEFLVSFYNNEISEKSEIFDDQFSVERPDGSNFTLKIRSTKLEDSAMYFCASSDPSGTGELFFGEGSRLTVL.